Below, 25 T cell receptor beta chains from the same sample are listed, as sequenced in a study of cytomegalovirus exposure and HLA in healthy donors listed by TCRdb under 2017. Libraries were constructed by the immunoSEQ multiplex PCR assay. TCRdb took this table from immuneACCESS and kept in-frame rearrangements with V and J called. Such tables lack part of the clones; where checked against another copy, unresolved V genes explain under half of the gap, and the rest is unexplained. The sample has about 58,000 clones on record, roughly 90% of them singletons. The top ten clonotypes cover approximately 1.1% of the sample. Sequencing was done on a sample of PBMCs. The receptors derive from a man aged 18 to 30 in good health and CMV-seronegative.

CDR3 region: CASSLVAGIMPQHF. In DNA form, the CDR3 reads TGTGCCAGCAGCTTAGTAGCAGGGATTATGCCCCAGCATTTT. V usage is TRBV7-2 and J usage is TRBJ1-5, with D possibly being TRBD1 (5 bases). Trimming took off 1 base at V and 9 bases at J, with 13 bases between the two ends. The length of the CDR3 is 14 residues. Germline CDR1 SGHTA, CDR2 FQGNSA.

The chain recombines TRBV29-1 with TRBJ2-7, with D possibly TRBD2 on 5 matching bases. The V gene lost 6 bases and the J gene lost 2 bases, with 8 bases spanning the gap. Per germline, CDR1 SQVTM and CDR2 ANQGSEA. The CDR3 runs to 11 residues. The CDR3 nucleotides are TGCAGCGTACGGGATGCCTACGAGCAGTACTTC. Its translation: CSVRDAYEQYF.

The chain employs TRBV7-9 and TRBJ2-3; a weak D match, TRBD2 (5 bases). Germline V gene sequence: CDR1 SEHNR, CDR2 FQNEAQ (reference sequence). V was shortened by 7 bases and J by 2 bases, with 13 bases between the two germline ends. The CDR3 spans 14 residues. The DNA of the CDR3 is TGTGCCAGCACCTTTTGGCGGGTCACAGATACGCAGTATTTT. This encodes CASTFWRVTDTQYF.

This clone came up once. This sequence joins TRBV13 and TRBJ2-5; no firm D call. Germline CDR1 reads PRHDT; CDR2 reads FYEKMQ (reference sequence). V dropped 0 bases and J dropped 0 bases, with 5 bases sitting between them. This CDR3 region has 14 residues. The CDR3 nucleotides read TGTGCCAGCAGCTTAGGGGCCAACCAAGAGACCCAGTACTTC. This encodes CASSLGANQETQYF.

The V and J genes are TRBV6-6 and TRBJ2-1, with D possibly matching TRBD2 (6 bases). This CDR3 spans 16 amino acids. Germline V lookup: CDR1 MNHNY, CDR2 SVGAGI (reference sequence). Trimming took off 6 bases at V and 5 bases at J, with 20 bases between the two ends. The DNA of the CDR3 is TGTGCCAGCAGCCGGAGGGTGGCGGAGCCCAACAATGAGCAGTTCTTC. Translating it yields CASSRRVAEPNNEQFF.

V usage is TRBV9 and J usage is TRBJ2-6; the match to TRBD2 covers 8 bases. V lost 3 bases to trimming and J lost 0 bases; unmatched junction nucleotides: 2. This CDR3 region has 16 residues. Germline V gene data show CDR1 as SGDLS and CDR2 as YYNGEE. The DNA for the CDR3 is TGTGCCAGCAGCGCGAGCGGGAGCTCTGGGGCCAACGTCCTGACTTTC. Protein product: CASSASGSSGANVLTF.

The V call is TRBV7-2, the J call TRBJ2-7; 7 positions agree with TRBD1. The V gene end was trimmed by 5 bases and the J gene end by 3 bases; junction bases not matched to a gene: 4. This CDR3 spans 13 amino acids. Germline CDR1 is SGHTA and CDR2 is FQGNSA. This chain's CDR3 is CASSPRTGYEQYF. CDR3 nucleotides: TGTGCCAGCAGCCCTCGGACAGGCTACGAGCAGTACTTC.

The chain combines TRBV11-3 with TRBJ2-1; 9 bases are a match to TRBD2. The V gene end was trimmed by 5 bases and the J gene end by 10 bases; junction bases not matched to a gene: 12. The CDR3 has 15 residues. Germline assignment: CDR1 SGHNT and CDR2 YENEEA. The CDR3 DNA reads TGTGCCAGCAGCACGACTAGCGGATCTGCAGGAGAGCAGTTCTTC. Its protein product is CASSTTSGSAGEQFF. Full variable domain (missing parts from reference TRBV11-3 and TRBJ2-1): EAGVVQSPRYKIIEKKQPVAFWCNPISGHNTLYWYLQNLGQGPELLIRYENEEAVDDSQLPKDRFSAERLKGVDSTLKIQPAELGDSAVYLCASSTTSGSAGEQFFGPGTRLTVL.

Here the CDR3 reads CASSLSSRAYNEQFF. The CDR3 nucleotides are TGTGCCAGCAGTTTATCTTCCAGGGCCTACAATGAGCAGTTCTTC. The V gene is TRBV27, the J gene TRBJ2-1; tentative D call: TRBD1 (5 bases). CDR1 MNHEY and CDR2 SMNVEV come from the germline V gene (reference sequence). This CDR3 contains 15 residues. V was clipped by 0 bases and J by 2 bases, with 8 bases between them.

The J gene is TRBJ2-7, the V gene TRBV2; 13 nucleotides match TRBD2. The V gene end was trimmed by 6 bases and the J gene end by 6 bases; junction bases not matched to a gene: 8. This CDR3 has 15 residues. Germline CDR1 SNHLY, CDR2 FYNNEI. The CDR3 region is CASSEPTSGRLEQYF. The CDR3 nucleotides read TGTGCCAGCAGCGAACCGACTAGCGGGAGGCTCGAGCAGTACTTC.

The chain employs TRBV27 and TRBJ2-7; D might be TRBD2 (5 bases). The CDR3 runs to 14 residues. Germline V gene data show CDR1 as MNHEY and CDR2 as SMNVEV (reference sequence). Trimming took 10 bases from V and 4 from J, leaving 20 bases between them. The CDR3 spells CATGRVGSLYEQYF. In nucleotides, the CDR3 is TGTGCCACCGGTCGCGTTGGGAGCTTGTACGAGCAGTACTTC.

The V gene is TRBV28, the J gene TRBJ1-2; 10 bases align to TRBD1. Germline assignment: CDR1 MDHEN and CDR2 SYDVKM. V shed 5 bases and J 6 bases; nucleotides not matched to a gene: 9. CDR3 length: 15 residues. The CDR3 sequence is CASSPPWTGGHGYTF. The CDR3 DNA sequence: TGTGCCAGCAGTCCCCCCTGGACAGGGGGTCATGGCTACACCTTC.

The chain recombines TRBV4-1 with TRBJ2-3; 10 bases map to TRBD1. The CDR3 extends over 15 amino acids. Germline values: CDR1 MGHRA, CDR2 YSYEKL. V lost 4 bases, J lost 6 bases, and 7 bases stayed unmatched. CDR3 in amino acids: CASSRPGQGTDTQYF. The CDR3 coding sequence is TGCGCCAGCAGCCGACCGGGACAGGGGACGGATACGCAGTATTTT.

This clone has more than one count but fewer than ten. The V call is TRBV5-4, the J call TRBJ2-7, with D perhaps matching TRBD1 (6 bases). Germline CDR1 is SGHNT and CDR2 is YYREEE (reference sequence). V was pared by 4 bases and J by 0 bases, with 14 bases between. This CDR3 is 15 amino acids long. The CDR3: CASSPGQPLSYEQYF. The CDR3 DNA sequence: TGTGCCAGCAGCCCGGGACAACCGCTCTCCTACGAGCAGTACTTC.

A single count supports this clone. The CDR3 sequence: CARREGRGRPYEQYF. The CDR3 DNA is TGCGCCAGGAGGGAGGGCAGGGGACGCCCCTACGAGCAGTACTTC. The chain joins TRBV5-1 to TRBJ2-7; possible D gene TRBD2, 7 bases. The CDR3 totals 15 residues. V was pared by 8 bases and J by 2 bases, with 20 bases between. Germline V gene lookup returns CDR1 SGHRS and CDR2 YFSETQ.

This clone was seen once. This chain uses TRBV5-8 with TRBJ1-4; weak D call: TRBD1 (5 bases). The germline V gene has CDR1 SGHTS and CDR2 YDEGEE. The CDR3 has 13 residues. Trimming pared 4 bases from V and 10 bases from J, leaving 14 bases between. CDR3 DNA: TGTGCCAGCAGCCCAGCAATTCAGGGAAAACTGTTTTTT. Translation gives CASSPAIQGKLFF.

Written as DNA, the CDR3 is TGTGCCAGCAGCCAAACCGGGAACTCCTACGAGCAGTACTTC. Amino acids: CASSQTGNSYEQYF. V gene TRBV7-2 combines with J gene TRBJ2-7; the D gene is possibly TRBD2 (5 bases). Germline CDR1 SGHTA, CDR2 FQGNSA. This CDR3 contains 14 residues. The ends were cut back, 5 bases at V and 0 bases at J, with 11 bases in the middle.

V gene TRBV6-5 combines with J gene TRBJ1-2; D is perhaps TRBD1 (5 bases). This CDR3 has 14 amino acids. Trimming took 0 bases from V and 3 from J, leaving 8 bases between them. Per the germline V gene, CDR1 is MNHEY and CDR2 is SVGAGI. CDR3 loop: CASSYSSGDYGYTF. CDR3 bases: TGTGCCAGCAGTTACTCTTCGGGGGACTATGGCTACACCTTC.

The chain combines TRBV19 with TRBJ2-2; 8 nucleotides align to TRBD1. Trimming cost V 9 bases and J 1 base; bases outside gene matches: 7. CDR1 and CDR2 from the germline V gene are LNHDA and SQIVND (reference sequence). The CDR3 loop spans 15 amino acids. CDR3 nucleotide sequence: TGTGCCAGCATCGACAGGGGAGGGAACACCGGGGAGCTGTTTTTT. Amino acid sequence: CASIDRGGNTGELFF.

V is TRBV7-9 and J is TRBJ2-1; tentatively, D is TRBD2 (6 bases). Looked up from germline, CDR1 is SEHNR and CDR2 is FQNEAQ (reference sequence). The CDR3 has 13 amino acids. Trimming shortened V by 4 bases and J by 7 bases, and 11 bases separated the two germline ends. CDR3 in amino acids: CASSSSGPNEQFF. DNA for the CDR3: TGTGCCAGCAGCTCCAGCGGGCCGAATGAGCAGTTCTTC.

This chain connects TRBV29-1 to TRBJ2-7; perhaps TRBD1 as D (6 bases). Trimming removed 6 bases at V and 3 bases at J, with 9 bases between. From germline, CDR1 is SQVTM and CDR2 ANQGSEA. The CDR3 runs to 11 residues. The CDR3 bases are TGCAGCGTCGTACAGGGCTACGAGCAGTACTTC. This codes for CSVVQGYEQYF.

CDR3 residues: CASSPKEGTEAFF. As DNA, the CDR3 is TGTGCCAGCAGTCCCAAGGAGGGCACTGAAGCTTTCTTT. The chain links TRBV6-4 to TRBJ1-1, with unresolved D. The CDR3 has 13 residues. Germline CDR1 and CDR2: MRHNA and SNTAGT. V lost 5 bases to trimming and J lost 4 bases, with 11 bases between them.

Here the CDR3 reads CASSFKRELNEQFF. The DNA of the CDR3 is TGTGCCAGCAGCTTCAAGCGGGAGTTGAATGAGCAGTTCTTC. The chain uses TRBV11-3 and TRBJ2-1; the match to TRBD2 covers 8 bases. This CDR3 is built from 14 residues. CDR1 and CDR2 from the germline V gene are SGHNT and YENEEA. With V trimmed by 3 bases and J by 7 bases, 5 bases remained unmatched.

V gene TRBV18 combines with J gene TRBJ2-7; 7 nucleotides line up with TRBD2. Trimming cost V 1 base and J 0 bases; bases outside gene matches: 9. CDR3 length equals 17 residues. Germline CDR1 reads KGHSH; CDR2 reads LQKENI. DNA for the CDR3: TGTGCCAGCTCACCACAGCGAAGGGCTAGCGGCTCCTACGAGCAGTACTTC. It specifies CASSPQRRASGSYEQYF.

Only a few counts were recorded for this clone. The V and J genes are TRBV28 and TRBJ1-2; 7 bases fit TRBD1. From germline, CDR1 is MDHEN and CDR2 SYDVKM. The CDR3 consists of 15 residues. With 4 bases clipped from V and 5 bases from J, the junction kept 10 bases outside the gene matches. CDR3 loop: CASSSSGTAKYGYTF. The DNA for the CDR3 is TGTGCCAGCAGTTCCTCCGGGACAGCGAAGTATGGCTACACCTTC.